This T cell receptor (beta chain) was identified during a study of blood T cell repertoires in COVID-19. Study context: Nucleic acid was either cDNA or gDNA, and it came from T cells, B-cell-depleted T cells, or PBMCs.

Seattle-derived patients entered the study during active infection and were followed longitudinally. From germline, CDR1 is SGHTS and CDR2 YDEGEE. The length of the CDR3 is 14 residues. With 10 bases clipped from V and 5 bases from J, the junction kept 8 bases outside the gene matches. The method was immunoSEQ multiplex PCR; TCRdb's version includes in-frame clones alone and lacks a portion of them. The sample carries 540,000 or so clones, approximately 91% recorded once. Material: peripheral blood. This chain uses TRBV5-8 with TRBJ2-2; 10 positions match TRBD2. The sequence came from a woman between 50 and 59 years old with COVID-19, enrolled during active disease. The CDR3 nucleotides read TGTGCCGGGATAGCGGGGGGCAGGACCGGGGAGCTGTTTTTT. Its translation is CAGIAGGRTGELFF.